This T cell receptor beta chain was retrieved from a study of blood T cell repertoires in COVID-19. Overall study context: The United States, Italy and Spain provided the acute and convalescent COVID-19 samples.

CDR3 length equals 13 residues. The V gene's germline CDR1 is MDHEN and CDR2 SYDVKM. V shed 3 bases and J shed 2 bases, with 7 bases lying between them. Original data processing: Amplification of reference gene primers provided the estimated nucleated cell counts. Measured with immunoSEQ multiplex PCR; TCRdb has only the in-frame clones, and not every one. V, J and clone size reflect that table, while D and trimming were determined from the DNA. This table holds about 59,000 clones, roughly four fifths found once. Sequenced sample: peripheral blood. The rearrangement joins TRBV28 to TRBJ1-1; no reliable D call. The TCR was taken from a human donor in a cohort sampled during active COVID-19. For the CDR3, the DNA is TGTGCCAGCAGTTTCCCCCCTAACACTGAAGCTTTCTTT. Its protein product is CASSFPPNTEAFF.